The rows below give T cell receptor beta chains drawn from one sample of a study of OX40 agonist ivuxolimab in advanced cancers. Method: immunoSEQ multiplex PCR; TCRdb's copy keeps in-frame clones and lacks some. The sample gives under 90,000 clones, around 83% of which show up once; 1.4% is in the top ten. The input for sequencing was CD4+ or CD8+ T cells sorted from blood, taken in a trial of the OX40 agonist ivuxolimab. All receptors derive from an adult with an advanced solid tumor such as melanoma, head and neck, liver or kidney cancer. Both conserved end residues are part of each CDR3. D genes are given only for firm matches. Size tells how often a clone was seen (once, few, many) or the class of an expanded clone, and some rows leave it out.

d_gene	j_gene	abundance	v_gene	CDR3aa	CDR3nt
TRBD2	TRBJ2-3	NA	TRBV19	CASSPLGGDTDTQYF	TGTGCCAGTAGTCCCCTGGGGGGGGACACAGATACGCAGTATTTT
TRBD1	TRBJ1-2	NA	TRBV30	CAWSQQGVGGYTF	TGTGCCTGGAGTCAGCAGGGGGTGGGTGGCTACACCTTC
NA	TRBJ2-7	NA	TRBV12-5	CASGPRSSYEQYF	TGTGCTAGTGGCCCCAGGAGCTCCTACGAGCAGTACTTC
NA	TRBJ2-7	NA	TRBV5-6	CASSLVGPGDEQYF	TGTGCCAGCAGCTTGGTGGGCCCCGGGGACGAGCAGTACTTC
NA	TRBJ2-7	NA	TRBV2	CASGYPRGESYEQYF	TGTGCCAGCGGATATCCCAGGGGGGAGAGCTACGAGCAGTACTTC
TRBD1	TRBJ2-5	NA	TRBV5-1	CASSYDRVETQYF	TGCGCCAGCAGCTACGACAGGGTCGAGACCCAGTACTTC
TRBD1	TRBJ1-5	few	TRBV6-1	CASRPTGRAQPQHF	TGTGCCAGCAGGCCGACAGGGCGGGCTCAGCCCCAGCATTTT
TRBD2	TRBJ2-3	NA	TRBV5-4	CASSRGLAGGQGTDTQYF	TGTGCCAGCAGCAGAGGACTAGCGGGGGGGCAAGGCACAGATACGCAGTATTTT
NA	TRBJ2-4	once	TRBV7-9	CASSLGGILAKNIQYF	TGTGCCAGCAGCTTAGGAGGCATACTAGCCAAAAACATTCAGTACTTC
NA	TRBJ1-3	few	TRBV6-6	CASSYSSRNTIYF	TGTGCCAGCAGTTACTCGAGTCGGAACACCATATATTTT
NA	TRBJ2-2	NA	TRBV5-1	CASSPNPGGGSTGELFF	TGCGCCAGCAGCCCCAATCCAGGAGGAGGGAGCACCGGGGAGCTGTTTTTT
NA	TRBJ1-4	once	TRBV7-7	CASSPGINEKLFF	TGTGCCAGCAGCCCCGGGATCAATGAAAAACTGTTTTTT
TRBD1	TRBJ1-1	NA	TRBV6-4	CASSDGGQGRAFF	TGTGCCAGCAGTGACGGGGGACAGGGACGAGCTTTCTTT
NA	TRBJ1-3	NA	TRBV7-2	CASSLAMLVSGNTIYF	TGTGCCAGCAGCTTAGCAATGTTAGTCTCTGGAAACACCATATATTTT
NA	TRBJ2-1	NA	TRBV7-9	CASSLAGGVGNEQFF	TGTGCCAGCAGCTTAGCAGGTGGGGTCGGGAATGAGCAGTTCTTC
NA	TRBJ1-6	NA	TRBV27	CASSLGRAGNSPLHF	TGTGCCAGCAGTTTGGGCAGGGCGGGTAATTCACCCCTCCACTTT
NA	TRBJ2-1	NA	TRBV28	CASSRPPGNEQFF	TGTGCCAGCAGTCGCCCCCCGGGCAATGAGCAGTTCTTC
TRBD1	TRBJ1-5	few	TRBV12-5	CASGIQGIHQPQHF	TGTGCTAGTGGTATACAGGGGATCCATCAGCCCCAGCATTTT
NA	TRBJ2-2	few	TRBV18	CASSPLVAANTGELFF	TGTGCCAGCTCACCACTCGTGGCCGCGAACACCGGGGAGCTGTTTTTT
NA	TRBJ1-2	few	TRBV19	CASRRGTNYGYTF	TGTGCCAGTAGACGGGGCACTAACTATGGCTACACCTTC
NA	TRBJ2-7	NA	TRBV28	CASRGAWVSNSYEQYF	TGTGCCAGCAGGGGGGCTTGGGTATCCAACTCCTACGAGCAGTACTTC
TRBD1	TRBJ1-1	few	TRBV6-6	CASSFGQVNTEAFF	TGTGCCAGCAGTTTTGGACAGGTCAACACTGAAGCTTTCTTT
NA	TRBJ1-6	NA	TRBV2	CASRGPIINSPLHF	TGTGCCAGCAGAGGGCCGATTATTAATTCACCCCTCCACTTT
NA	TRBJ1-1	NA	TRBV7-8	CASSRVGEAFF	TGTGCCAGCAGCCGGGTAGGTGAAGCTTTCTTT
NA	TRBJ1-1	NA	TRBV6-6	CASSNGMNTEAFF	TGTGCCAGCAGCAACGGGATGAACACTGAAGCTTTCTTT
NA	TRBJ2-7	NA	TRBV11-2	CASRPTQAIYEQYF	TGTGCCAGCAGACCAACACAGGCCATCTACGAGCAGTACTTC
NA	TRBJ1-1	once	TRBV7-7	CASSLTEGTEAFF	TGTGCCAGCAGCTTGACTGAGGGCACTGAAGCTTTCTTT